This T cell receptor beta chain appears in the sequencing data of a study of immune characterization of retroperitoneal liposarcoma. TCRdb called the PCR reads again in MiXCR, with one record for every CDR3 protein. This table has approximately 1,600 distinct CDR3 sequences, around half appearing once. V lost 6 bases to trimming and J lost 0 bases; unmatched junction nucleotides: 9. Germline-derived CDR1 and CDR2 are SGHNT and YENEEA. The CDR3 runs to 17 residues. The sequence was collected from a female donor with retroperitoneal liposarcoma. Sample: tumor tissue. This chain connects TRBV11-3 to TRBJ2-1; the match to TRBD2 covers 9 bases. The CDR3 spells CASRLVSGSISYNEQFF. The CDR3, as DNA: TGTGCCAGCAGACTAGTTAGCGGGAGCATCTCCTACAATGAGCAGTTCTTC.